This TCR beta chain comes out of a study of CD8 T cells in ankylosing spondylitis. Whole-study findings and limits: What seemed typical of ankylosing spondylitis blood was a TCR beta motif built from 7 or 8 highly homologous variants.

The authors made TCR beta libraries by quantitative 5'-RACE with molecular barcodes. MiXCR, run by TCRdb on the 5' RACE reads, gives a single entry per CDR3 protein. The sample has 130,000 or so distinct CDR3 sequences; roughly 6.6% are singletons. Details on this clonotype: Its antigen is undetermined.

The CDR3 runs to 15 residues. V gave up 1 base and J gave up 0 bases, with 10 bases separating them. From germline, CDR1 is MGHDK and CDR2 SYGVNS. Sequencing was carried out using blood, either unsorted or a sorted T cell fraction (not recorded which). The TCR was taken from a male donor with ankylosing spondylitis or in good health (not recorded which). The chain uses TRBV25-1 and TRBJ2-7; D not resolved. CDR3 loop: CASSESDGISYEQYF. CDR3 bases: TGTGCCAGCAGTGAATCGGACGGCATCTCCTACGAGCAGTACTTC.